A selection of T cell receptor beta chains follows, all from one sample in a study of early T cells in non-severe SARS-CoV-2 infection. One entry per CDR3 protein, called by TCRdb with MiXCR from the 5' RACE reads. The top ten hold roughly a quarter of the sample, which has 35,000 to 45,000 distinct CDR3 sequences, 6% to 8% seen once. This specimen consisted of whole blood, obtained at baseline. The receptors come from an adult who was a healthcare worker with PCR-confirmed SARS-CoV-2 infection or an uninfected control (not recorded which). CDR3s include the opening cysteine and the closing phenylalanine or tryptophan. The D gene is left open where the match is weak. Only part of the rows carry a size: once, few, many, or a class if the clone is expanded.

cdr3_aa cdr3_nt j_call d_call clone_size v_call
CASSPRPPSETQYF TGTGCCAGCAGCCCCCGTCCCCCGTCAGAGACCCAGTACTTC TRBJ2-5 NA NA TRBV9
CSARDPGIRTSGTQYF TGCAGTGCTAGGGACCCAGGGATCCGGACGAGTGGGACCCAGTACTTC TRBJ2-5 NA NA TRBV20-1
CSVRTGQETQYF TGCAGTGTTAGGACGGGGCAAGAGACCCAGTACTTC TRBJ2-5 NA many TRBV20-1
CASSQDPGLNRLNTEAFF TGCGCCAGCAGCCAAGACCCGGGTTTGAACAGACTGAACACTGAAGCTTTCTTT TRBJ1-1 NA few TRBV4-1
CASSLSPLSHNEQFF TGTGCCAGCAGTTTATCCCCTCTTAGCCACAATGAGCAGTTCTTC TRBJ2-1 NA few TRBV27
CASSIQREGRTGELFF TGTGCCAGCAGCATCCAACGGGAGGGACGGACCGGGGAGCTGTTTTTT TRBJ2-2 TRBD2 NA TRBV2
CAWSWGSGANEKLFF TGTGCCTGGAGCTGGGGATCAGGGGCTAATGAAAAACTGTTTTTT TRBJ1-4 NA few TRBV30
CAWSSGLAPYEQYF TGTGCCTGGAGTTCGGGGCTAGCCCCCTACGAGCAGTACTTC TRBJ2-7 NA NA TRBV30
CSASLPVYNEQFF TGCAGTGCTAGCCTACCGGTTTACAATGAGCAGTTCTTC TRBJ2-1 NA many TRBV20-1
CASSPRAATNEKLFF TGTGCCAGCAGCCCCCGAGCAGCAACTAATGAAAAACTGTTTTTT TRBJ1-4 NA many TRBV7-9
CASSLVFQTSGYNEQFF TGTGCCAGCAGCTTAGTCTTTCAGACTAGCGGTTACAATGAGCAGTTCTTC TRBJ2-1 TRBD2 few TRBV7-3
CASSLAQKGVEAFF TGTGCCAGCAGCTTAGCGCAAAAGGGGGTGGAGGCTTTCTTT TRBJ1-1 NA NA TRBV7-8
CASSYGQGAFDEQYF TGTGCCAGCAGCTACGGACAGGGGGCATTCGACGAGCAGTACTTC TRBJ2-7 TRBD1 many TRBV7-6
CASSLAAVSGNTIYF TGTGCCAGCAGCTTGGCGGCGGTATCTGGAAACACCATATATTTT TRBJ1-3 NA NA TRBV5-6
CASSPAGVNTGELFF TGTGCCAGCTCACCAGCTGGGGTGAACACCGGGGAGCTGTTTTTT TRBJ2-2 NA medium-sized TRBV18
CASASRVEAFF TGTGCCAGCGCTTCTAGGGTAGAAGCTTTCTTT TRBJ1-1 NA NA TRBV27
CSGGENEQFF TGCAGCGGTGGTGAGAATGAGCAGTTCTTC TRBJ2-1 NA NA TRBV29-1
CASSLDPDTQYF TGTGCCAGCAGCTTAGACCCAGATACGCAGTATTTT TRBJ2-3 NA many TRBV7-8
CASSLGGGGRYEQYF TGTGCCAGCAGCTTAGGCGGAGGGGGCAGGTACGAGCAGTACTTC TRBJ2-7 NA few TRBV11-2
CASSYDYLTDTQYF TGTGCCAGCAGCTACGACTACCTGACAGATACGCAGTATTTT TRBJ2-3 NA many TRBV7-8
CASSKVCSVCYNEQFF TGTGCCAGCAGCAAAGTGTGTTCGGTTTGCTACAATGAGCAGTTCTTC TRBJ2-1 NA NA TRBV21-1
CASSERGRALGQFF TGTGCCAGCAGTGAAAGGGGCCGGGCGCTTGGGCAGTTCTTC TRBJ2-1 NA few TRBV6-1
CASSQFARGLGSPLHF TGTGCCAGCAGTCAATTTGCCAGGGGGTTGGGGTCACCCCTCCACTTT TRBJ1-6 TRBD1 few TRBV2
CASSLHKTQYF TGTGCCAGCAGCTTGCACAAGACCCAGTACTTC TRBJ2-5 NA NA TRBV11-2
CSVVWDTNEQFF TGCAGCGTTGTATGGGATACGAATGAGCAGTTCTTC TRBJ2-1 NA NA TRBV29-1
CASFPGQGSSYEQYF TGTGCCAGCTTCCCCGGACAGGGGAGCTCCTACGAGCAGTACTTC TRBJ2-7 TRBD1 few TRBV28
CASSPRTGGSPAGQPQHF TGTGCCAGTAGTCCCCGGACAGGGGGCTCCCCAGCGGGGCAGCCCCAGCATTTT TRBJ1-5 TRBD1 many TRBV19
CASSLGAGGLTTGELFF TGCGCCAGCAGCTTGGGGGCGGGAGGATTAACCACCGGGGAGCTGTTTTTT TRBJ2-2 TRBD2 NA TRBV5-1